The source of this T cell receptor (beta chain) is a study of blood T cell repertoires in COVID-19 (dated by TCRdb to about 2020). Regarding the complete study: Collaborator samples came from the United States, Italy and Spain and covered acute and convalescent phases of COVID-19. Nearly every sample came with metadata listing a de-identified subject ID, COVID-19 status, age in years and sex. The prospective study material was composed of cDNA or gDNA derived from T cells, B-cell-depleted T cells, or PBMCs. HLA class I and class II types, where available, came from metadata supplied by the sample provider rather than from assay-based typing. The dataset comprised deeply sampled blood TCRbeta repertoires from subjects exposed to, actively infected with, or recovered from COVID-19. Samples came from the ongoing ImmuneRACE study (first 160 participants) plus 1,254 subjects from 6 global collaborators. The repertoires were released in a freely available public database intended as a resource for research on the immune response to SARS-CoV-2. Overall study outcomes, separate from this receptor: How much clinical and demographic metadata was included differed by source and by participant, and the metadata was provided uncurated.

Collaborating institutions collected whole blood in K2EDTA tubes following their own protocols. For TCRbeta analysis, collaborators shipped samples as frozen whole blood, isolated PBMCs, or DNA extracted from either of those sample types. This clone has just a few counts. It has no known antigen specificity. Base qualities are not provided; no much larger clone lies one nucleotide away. TCRbeta CDR3 regions were amplified from genomic DNA by means of the immunoSEQ Assay, a bias-controlled multiplex PCR. For the original study's pipeline: The number of nucleated cells in each sample was estimated by amplification of reference gene primers within the assay. Sequence reads were collapsed and filtered to measure the absolute abundance of every unique TCRbeta CDR3 rearrangement. Productive Simpson clonality was computed per sample as the square root of Simpson's diversity index over productive rearrangements. TCRdb's version of the immuneACCESS table is confined to in-frame rearrangements and falls short of the full clone set. An unresolved V gene accounts for under half of the shortfall where checked; the remainder is of unknown origin. V, J and clone size were drawn from that table, and D and trimming were deduced from the DNA. In all, the sample holds 110,000 or so clones, and roughly 81% of those were seen once. The ten largest make up 3.4% of the sample.

Inclusive of the bounding cysteine and phenylalanine, the CDR3 is 17 residues long. Only the CDR3 portion is preserved as DNA: 51 bases, with reading frame beginning at the first base. This chain joins TRBV21-1 to TRBJ2-7; TRBD2 is taken as the D call from the table, unchecked against the DNA. TRBV21-1 is deemed a pseudogene. Sequencing was carried out using peripheral blood. This clonotype was sampled from a man aged 35-49 years with acute or convalescent COVID-19. At the DNA level, the sequence is TGTGCCAGCAGCAAAGCGCGGGTAGCGGGGGGTCATGAGGAGCAGTACTTC. The encoded protein is CASSKARVAGGHEEQYF.